This T cell receptor (beta chain) was retrieved from a study of blood T cells in healthy people across ages. Looking at the study overall: Per two T cells, about one barcoded beta molecule was captured through template switching. General study results and limits: It was not known whether donors were CMV positive (a possible confounder of expanded clonotype changes).

A second PCR of 7 to 11 cycles used a sample-barcoded 5' primer and a J-beta primer mix. Each CDR3 protein is one row after TCRdb ran MiXCR on the 5' RACE reads. The sample lists some 700,000 distinct CDR3 sequences, 22% occurring once. Of note for this clonotype: No antigen is known for it.

The V gene lost 2 bases and the J gene lost 7 bases, with 9 bases spanning the gap. CDR3 size: 14 residues. CDR1 is MDHEN, CDR2 SYDVKM, per germline. This rearrangement joins TRBV28 to TRBJ1-6, with a possible D match to TRBD1 (5 bases). The TCR comes from a man between 65 and 85 years old in good health. The specimen was blood. The CDR3 loop is CASSLGRGNSPLHF. The CDR3 coding sequence is TGTGCCAGCAGTTTAGGAAGGGGCAATTCACCCCTCCACTTT.